What follows are 13 T cell receptor beta chains derived from one specimen sequenced in a study of cytomegalovirus exposure and HLA in healthy donors. The PCR had 60 Vbeta and 13 Jbeta primers. Method: immunoSEQ multiplex PCR; TCRdb's copy keeps in-frame clones and lacks some. Altogether about 180,000 clones are present, roughly 88% being singletons, with the ten largest covering about 1.3%. The sample consisted of PBMCs. These receptors were collected from a girl aged 2 to 10 in good health and CMV-seropositive.

This chain uses TRBV19 with TRBJ1-3; no definite D call. The CDR3 has 15 residues. The ends were cut back, 7 bases at V and 7 bases at J, with 20 bases in the middle. Per the germline V gene, CDR1 is LNHDA and CDR2 is SQIVND (reference sequence). As DNA, the CDR3 is TGTGCCAGTACCCTCCGACCGTACGAGGGTAACACCATATATTTT. Residues: CASTLRPYEGNTIYF.

The V and J genes are TRBV27 and TRBJ1-2, with TRBD1 matching over 9 bases. Germline CDR1 reads MNHEY; CDR2 reads SMNVEV (reference sequence). Trimming took 6 bases from V and 4 from J; bases not matched to a gene: 0. This CDR3 region has 12 residues. CDR3 DNA sequence: TGTGCCAGCAGGACAGGGGGCTATGGCTACACCTTC. Translating it yields CASRTGGYGYTF.

Here the CDR3 DNA reads TGTGCCAGCAGCGGGAATACAGGGGGCAATCAGCCCCAGCATTTT. Translating it yields CASSGNTGGNQPQHF. This chain links TRBV7-2 with TRBJ1-5; 7 bases fit TRBD1. The germline CDR1 and CDR2 sequences are SGHTA and FQGNSA. The CDR3 is 15 amino acids. Unmatched junction bases numbered 6, after V lost 5 bases and J lost 2 bases.

V gene TRBV2 combines with J gene TRBJ1-1; TRBD1 matches at 7 bases. Unmatched junction bases numbered 10, after V lost 8 bases and J lost 7 bases. The CDR3 totals 13 residues. Germline loops: CDR1 SNHLY, CDR2 FYNNEI. CDR3 protein: CASVEGTDIEAFF. CDR3 DNA: TGTGCCAGCGTCGAAGGGACAGATATTGAAGCTTTCTTT. Full variable domain (missing parts from reference TRBV2 and TRBJ1-1): EPEVTQTPSHQVTQMGQEVILRCVPISNHLYFYWYRQILGQKVEFLVSFYNNEISEKSEIFDDQFSVERPDGSNFTLKIRSTKLEDSAMYFCASVEGTDIEAFFGQGTRLTVV.

The V and J genes are TRBV28 and TRBJ1-6; 9 bases agree with TRBD1. This CDR3 spans 15 amino acids. V was pared by 5 bases and J by 9 bases, with 8 bases of the junction left unmatched. Germline V gene sequence: CDR1 MDHEN, CDR2 SYDVKM. In DNA, the CDR3 is TGTGCCAGCAGTCCCGGGACAGGGAATAGTTCACCCCTCCACTTT. Its protein product is CASSPGTGNSSPLHF.

V gene TRBV30 combines with J gene TRBJ2-5; 7 bases match TRBD1. The germline CDR1 and CDR2 sequences are GTSNPN and SVGIG (reference sequence). The length of the CDR3 is 15 residues. Germline trimming cut 5 bases from V and 5 bases from J; bases unmatched to any gene: 14. The CDR3 sequence is CAWGIGAGGRETQYF. DNA for the CDR3: TGTGCCTGGGGGATCGGGGCAGGGGGTCGGGAGACCCAGTACTTC.

This rearrangement joins TRBV19 to TRBJ1-3; the match to TRBD1 covers 8 bases. This CDR3 is built from 12 residues. V dropped 9 bases and J dropped 4; count of bases not matched to a gene: 2. The germline V gene encodes CDR1 LNHDA and CDR2 SQIVND (reference sequence). CDR3 protein: CASDRGGNTIYF. The CDR3 DNA is TGTGCCAGCGACAGGGGAGGAAACACCATATATTTT.

This clone was found once. V gene TRBV6-1 combines with J gene TRBJ2-5; D call uncertain. Germline CDR1 is MNHNS and CDR2 is SASEGT. CDR3 length: 14 residues. Trimming took 8 bases from V and 1 from J, leaving 14 bases between them. The CDR3 region has the DNA TGTGCCAGCTCGTTCTCACAGACCCAAGAGACCCAGTACTTC. It yields the protein CASSFSQTQETQYF.

This clone was seen a few times. The chain combines TRBV6-5 with TRBJ1-1; possibly TRBD1 for D (5 bases). Trimming took off 2 bases at V and 0 bases at J, with 10 bases between the two ends. CDR3 length: 15 amino acids. In germline, CDR1 is MNHEY, CDR2 SVGAGI. The CDR3 DNA follows: TGTGCCAGCAGTTACGCCGACAGCATGAACACTGAAGCTTTCTTT. As protein: CASSYADSMNTEAFF.

The chain employs TRBV30 and TRBJ2-1; D is unresolved. The CDR3 has 14 amino acids. Trimming took 2 bases from V and 0 from J, leaving 8 bases between them. CDR1 is GTSNPN, CDR2 SVGIG, per germline (reference sequence). The CDR3 nucleotides read TGTGCCTGGAGTAAGGAGAGCTCCTACAATGAGCAGTTCTTC. Its translation: CAWSKESSYNEQFF.

This chain uses TRBV10-3 with TRBJ1-6; 10 bases are a match to TRBD1. CDR3 length: 16 residues. V was clipped by 6 bases and J by 2 bases; unmatched bases: 4. From germline, CDR1 is ENHRY and CDR2 SYGVKD. The CDR3 protein is CAISPGQGTYNSPLHF. For the CDR3, the DNA is TGTGCCATCAGCCCGGGACAGGGGACCTATAATTCACCCCTCCACTTT.

The rearrangement links TRBV11-2 to TRBJ2-7, with TRBD1 matching 10 bases. Germline trimming cut 4 bases from V and 4 bases from J; bases unmatched to any gene: 10. Germline CDR1 reads SGHAT; CDR2 reads FQNNGV. This CDR3 has 16 residues. CDR3 DNA sequence: TGTGCCAGCAGCTCGGGGGACAGGGGACGGTCGTACGAGCAGTACTTC. Protein product: CASSSGDRGRSYEQYF.

The V call is TRBV28, the J call TRBJ2-7; D might be TRBD1 (5 bases). There are 14 residues in the CDR3. Germline CDR1 and CDR2: MDHEN and SYDVKM. Trimming removed 6 bases at V and 3 bases at J, with 15 bases between. The CDR3 reads CASSNLRVVYEQYF. The CDR3 nucleotides are TGTGCCAGCAGCAACCTCAGGGTGGTCTACGAGCAGTACTTC.